What follows is one TCR beta chain and its context. The data belong to a study of blood T cell repertoires in COVID-19. In germline, CDR1 is ENHRY, CDR2 SYGVKD. This CDR3 comprises 13 residues. V lost 0 bases to trimming and J lost 8 bases, with 8 bases between them. Sequencing used immunoSEQ multiplex PCR; TCRdb keeps in-frame clones, though not all of them. The sample has roughly 62,000 clones, 70% to 85% seen once. This chain links TRBV10-3 with TRBJ1-5; D is unresolved. The TCR sequence derives from an elderly woman with active or convalescent COVID-19. The sample comprised peripheral blood. This CDR3 is CAISESQVKPQHF. In nucleotides, the CDR3 is TGTGCCATCAGTGAGTCGCAGGTTAAGCCCCAGCATTTT.